Listed here are 27 T cell receptor beta chains from one sample, sequenced in a study of blood T cell repertoires in COVID-19 (dated by TCRdb to about 2020). Library generation was performed with the immunoSEQ multiplex PCR assay. What TCRdb holds here is the immuneACCESS table cut down to in-frame rearrangements. Part of the clones is not present; checked against another copy, under half of the missing clones reflect an unresolved V gene, and the others are unexplained. The sample table contains 40,000 to 50,000 clones; only one count was recorded for about 85% of them. The top ten clonotypes cover around 4% of the sample. Sequenced sample: peripheral blood. The receptors here all came from a man in his sixties with acute or convalescent COVID-19.

This chain's CDR3 is CASSPTWGGPAGELFF. The CDR3 DNA is TGTGCCAGCAGCCCTACCTGGGGGGGGCCGGCCGGGGAGCTGTTTTTT. V is TRBV9 and J is TRBJ2-2; a weak D match, TRBD2 (7 bases). The CDR3 has 16 residues. Trimming shortened V by 4 bases and J by 6 bases, and 19 bases separated the two germline ends. Germline V lookup: CDR1 SGDLS, CDR2 YYNGEE.

V usage is TRBV27 and J usage is TRBJ2-7; 11 bases are a match to TRBD2. The germline V gene encodes CDR1 MNHEY and CDR2 SMNVEV (reference sequence). The CDR3 spans 15 residues. The junction had 7 bases not matched to a gene; V was cut back by 5 bases and J by 4 bases. CDR3 sequence (DNA): TGTGCCAGCAGTCCTTCTAGCGGGGGGACGTACGAGCAGTACTTC. Translation: CASSPSSGGTYEQYF.

This clone has a single count. The rearrangement joins TRBV10-3 to TRBJ1-5, with 9 bases identical to TRBD1. This CDR3 has 15 residues. V trimming: 0 bases; J trimming: 5 bases; junction bases outside the gene matches: 2. The germline CDR1 and CDR2 sequences are ENHRY and SYGVKD. The CDR3 region is CAISESGQGDQPQHF. DNA for the CDR3: TGTGCCATCAGTGAGTCGGGACAGGGTGATCAGCCCCAGCATTTT.

The V and J genes are TRBV19 and TRBJ2-1, with 7 positions matching TRBD1. V was clipped by 5 bases and J by 1 base; unmatched bases: 8. The germline V gene has CDR1 LNHDA and CDR2 SQIVND (reference sequence). This CDR3 is built from 16 residues. Here the CDR3 DNA reads TGTGCCAGTAGTGGCGAATTCAGGGGGTCCTACAATGAGCAGTTCTTC. It is translated as CASSGEFRGSYNEQFF. Full variable domain (missing parts from reference TRBV19 and TRBJ2-1): DGGITQSPKYLFRKEGQNVTLSCEQNLNHDAMYWYRQDPGQGLRLIYYSQIVNDFQKGDIAEGYSVSREKKESFPLTVTSAQKNPTAFYLCASSGEFRGSYNEQFFGPGTRLTVL.

This chain joins TRBV30 and TRBJ1-2; tentative D call: TRBD1 (5 bases). CDR1 is GTSNPN and CDR2 is SVGIG in the germline V gene (reference sequence). The V end lost 3 bases, the J end lost 4 bases, and 15 bases lay between the germline ends. The CDR3 has 14 amino acids. The CDR3 reads CAWSPLSGVYGYTF. Here the CDR3 DNA reads TGTGCCTGGAGCCCTTTGTCGGGGGTCTATGGCTACACCTTC.

CDR3 in DNA: TGTGCCAGCAGCGGGACAGGGGATAACTATGGCTACACCTTC. Protein sequence: CASSGTGDNYGYTF. The rearrangement uses TRBV2 and TRBJ1-2; 10 positions match TRBD1. Germline V gene sequence: CDR1 SNHLY, CDR2 FYNNEI. The CDR3 sequence is 14 residues long. V shed 6 bases and J 1 base; nucleotides not matched to a gene: 2.

This clone was seen once. V is TRBV5-5 and J is TRBJ2-7; TRBD1 is a possible D gene (6 bases). This CDR3 contains 15 residues. Trimming removed 4 bases at V and 3 bases at J, with 17 bases between. Germline V gene lookup returns CDR1 SGHKS and CDR2 YYEKEE (reference sequence). This chain's CDR3 is CASSPLRDTNYEQYF. For the CDR3, the DNA is TGTGCCAGCAGCCCCCTCCGGGACACCAACTACGAGCAGTACTTC.

The chain joins TRBV7-3 to TRBJ1-2, with D perhaps matching TRBD1 (5 bases). Trimming removed 5 bases at V and 4 bases at J, with 17 bases between. Germline values: CDR1 SGHTA, CDR2 FQGTGA. The CDR3 length is 15 residues. CDR3 nucleotide sequence: TGTGCCAGCAGCCCCGGGGGTGATGTGTCCTATGGCTACACCTTC. It encodes CASSPGGDVSYGYTF.

This clone has only a few counts. The chain is built from TRBV21-1 and TRBJ1-1; the table gives TRBD1 as D, unverified against the DNA. TRBV21-1 is assigned pseudogene status. The CDR3 has 15 amino acids. The CDR3 reads CASSSSGTGGPEAFF. The CDR3, as DNA: TGTGCCAGCAGCTCCTCCGGGACAGGGGGCCCTGAAGCTTTCTTT.

V and J are TRBV3-1 (or the pseudogene TRBV3-2) and TRBJ1-6; no firm D call. The V gene's germline CDR1 is LGHDT and CDR2 YNNKEL (reference sequence). V was shortened by 1 base and J by 5 bases, with 6 bases between the two germline ends. CDR3 length: 14 residues. The DNA for the CDR3 is TGTGCCAGCAGCCAAGTGCCAGATAATTCACCCCTCCACTTT. It translates to CASSQVPDNSPLHF.

The chain employs TRBV24-1 and TRBJ1-1, with D uncertain. The CDR3 is 16 residues long. Germline CDR1 reads KGHDR; CDR2 reads SFDVKD. Trimming took 4 bases from V and 1 from J, leaving 15 bases between them. The CDR3 is CATSEPQVETNTEAFF. In nucleotides, the CDR3 is TGTGCCACCAGTGAGCCCCAGGTAGAGACGAACACTGAAGCTTTCTTT.

The chain employs TRBV6-5 and TRBJ2-7; 8 positions match TRBD1. In germline, CDR1 is MNHEY, CDR2 SVGAGI. With 6 bases clipped from V and 4 bases from J, the junction kept 11 bases outside the gene matches. The CDR3 length is 15 residues. Here the CDR3 reads CASRGPGQGPYEQYF. The CDR3 DNA sequence: TGTGCCAGCAGGGGACCCGGACAGGGACCTTACGAGCAGTACTTC.

The chain joins TRBV2 to TRBJ1-5; D not resolved. Germline values: CDR1 SNHLY, CDR2 FYNNEI. The CDR3 is 14 amino acids. V was clipped by 6 bases and J by 1 base, with 10 bases between them. CDR3 coding DNA: TGTGCCAGCAGCCGAGAGTTGAGCAATCAGCCCCAGCATTTT. Translation: CASSRELSNQPQHF. Full variable domain (missing parts from reference TRBV2 and TRBJ1-5): EPEVTQTPSHQVTQMGQEVILRCVPISNHLYFYWYRQILGQKVEFLVSFYNNEISEKSEIFDDQFSVERPDGSNFTLKIRSTKLEDSAMYFCASSRELSNQPQHFGDGTRLSIL.

The V call is TRBV13, the J call TRBJ2-7; TRBD1 agrees at 9 bases. Germline trimming cut 5 bases from V and 5 bases from J; bases unmatched to any gene: 7. The CDR3 length is 14 residues. Germline V gene sequence: CDR1 PRHDT, CDR2 FYEKMQ (reference sequence). DNA of the CDR3: TGTGCCAGCAGCCGCCGGGACAGGGACCACGAGCAGTACTTC. Amino acid sequence: CASSRRDRDHEQYF.

V gene TRBV9 combines with J gene TRBJ1-2; 10 nucleotides align to TRBD1. V was pared by 2 bases and J by 7 bases, with 14 bases of the junction left unmatched. Per the germline V gene, CDR1 is SGDLS and CDR2 is YYNGEE. This CDR3 is 17 amino acids long. The CDR3 sequence is CASSVPGQGTRHGGYTF. CDR3 sequence (DNA): TGTGCCAGCAGCGTCCCGGGACAGGGGACGCGACATGGTGGCTACACCTTC.

This chain joins TRBV19 and TRBJ1-2, with 7 bases aligning to TRBD1. The CDR3 loop spans 16 amino acids. The V gene end was trimmed by 8 bases and the J gene end by 4 bases; junction bases not matched to a gene: 16. Germline loops: CDR1 LNHDA, CDR2 SQIVND (reference sequence). The CDR3 sequence: CASFPGEGAPLYGYTF. The CDR3 DNA is TGTGCCAGTTTCCCGGGTGAGGGGGCCCCTCTCTATGGCTACACCTTC. The complete variable domain, with remaining parts taken from reference TRBV19 and TRBJ1-2, reads DGGITQSPKYLFRKEGQNVTLSCEQNLNHDAMYWYRQDPGQGLRLIYYSQIVNDFQKGDIAEGYSVSREKKESFPLTVTSAQKNPTAFYLCASFPGEGAPLYGYTFGSGTRLTVV.

The V call is TRBV24-1, the J call TRBJ2-3, with a tentative D call TRBD2 (5 bases). The CDR3 runs 17 residues. Trimming took 3 bases from V and 0 from J, leaving 15 bases between them. Germline-derived CDR1 and CDR2 are KGHDR and SFDVKD. The CDR3 here is CATSDAVYTGSTDTQYF. Here the CDR3 DNA reads TGTGCCACCAGTGATGCCGTCTATACGGGGAGCACAGATACGCAGTATTTT.

The chain recombines TRBV30 with TRBJ2-5, with 11 bases identical to TRBD2. Germline V CDR1 and CDR2: GTSNPN, SVGIG (reference sequence). The CDR3 is made up of 18 amino acids. The ends lost 0 bases at V and 2 bases at J; junction bases unmatched: 11. The chain's CDR3 is CAWSVTSGGLVGQETQYF. As DNA, the CDR3 is TGTGCCTGGAGTGTCACTAGCGGGGGCCTAGTAGGGCAAGAGACCCAGTACTTC.

The CDR3 sequence is CASSLSSTGPKLFF. The CDR3, as DNA: TGTGCCAGCAGCCTTTCTTCGACAGGCCCAAAACTGTTTTTT. This sequence joins TRBV7-2 and TRBJ1-4; possibly TRBD1 for D (6 bases). The length of the CDR3 is 14 residues. Trimming took 5 bases from V and 10 from J, leaving 17 bases between them. Looked up from germline, CDR1 is SGHTA and CDR2 is FQGNSA.

In this sample, this clone turned up a few times. This chain joins TRBV7-8 and TRBJ1-4; 8 bases match TRBD1. This CDR3 spans 15 amino acids. V gave up 5 bases and J gave up 5 bases; unmatched junction bases: 7. The germline V gene has CDR1 SGHVS and CDR2 FQNEAQ. The CDR3: CASSTRQGINEKLFF. The CDR3, as DNA: TGTGCCAGCAGCACCCGACAGGGGATCAATGAAAAACTGTTTTTT.

The V call is TRBV10-3, the J call TRBJ1-2, with 7 positions matching TRBD1. Germline V lookup: CDR1 ENHRY, CDR2 SYGVKD. V dropped 7 bases and J dropped 7; count of bases not matched to a gene: 6. The CDR3 has 12 residues. The CDR3 DNA follows: TGTGCCATCACAGGGACAGAGCGTGGCTACACCTTC. Encoded protein: CAITGTERGYTF.

J is TRBJ2-3 and V is TRBV2; 9 bases align to TRBD2. V gave up 8 bases and J gave up 5 bases; unmatched junction bases: 8. The germline gives CDR1 SNHLY, CDR2 FYNNEI. This CDR3 comprises 14 residues. CDR3 sequence reads: CASALAGGRDTQYF. CDR3 nucleotides: TGTGCCAGCGCTCTGGCGGGGGGGCGAGATACGCAGTATTTT. Full variable domain (remainder filled in from reference TRBV2 and TRBJ2-3): EPEVTQTPSHQVTQMGQEVILRCVPISNHLYFYWYRQILGQKVEFLVSFYNNEISEKSEIFDDQFSVERPDGSNFTLKIRSTKLEDSAMYFCASALAGGRDTQYFGPGTRLTVL.

This clone was observed a single time. The rearrangement uses TRBV5-4 and TRBJ2-1; possibly TRBD2 for D (7 bases). CDR1 and CDR2 from the germline V gene are SGHNT and YYREEE (reference sequence). The CDR3 has 15 amino acids. The V end lost 4 bases, the J end lost 0 bases, and 11 bases lay between the germline ends. CDR3: CASSNAGASYNEQFF. The CDR3 DNA follows: TGTGCCAGCAGCAACGCGGGGGCCTCCTACAATGAGCAGTTCTTC. The whole variable domain, remainder taken from reference TRBV5-4 and TRBJ2-1, is ETGVTQSPTHLIKTRGQQVTLRCSSQSGHNTVSWYQQALGQGPQFIFQYYREEENGRGNFPPRFSGLQFPNYSSELNVNALELDDSALYLCASSNAGASYNEQFFGPGTRLTVL.

This chain links TRBV2 with TRBJ2-6; 11 bases map to TRBD1. Germline CDR1 and CDR2: SNHLY and FYNNEI. The ends lost 4 bases at V and 4 bases at J; junction bases unmatched: 6. This CDR3 spans 17 amino acids. CDR3 loop: CASSGTGGLTGANVLTF. In nucleotides, the CDR3 is TGTGCCAGCAGTGGGACAGGGGGCCTCACCGGGGCCAACGTCCTGACTTTC.

This clone has only a few counts. The chain joins TRBV7-2 to TRBJ1-1; maybe TRBD1 (6 bases). V shed 4 bases and J shed 0 bases, with 12 bases lying between them. Germline V CDR1 and CDR2: SGHTA, FQGNSA. There are 15 residues in the CDR3. The CDR3: CASSSMGAMNTEAFF. The CDR3 DNA is TGTGCCAGCAGCTCAATGGGGGCCATGAACACTGAAGCTTTCTTT.

The V and J genes are TRBV4-2 and TRBJ1-2; 7 bases match TRBD1. The germline V gene encodes CDR1 LGHNA and CDR2 YNFKEQ. This CDR3 is built from 16 residues. The ends lost 0 bases at V and 9 bases at J; junction bases unmatched: 13. The DNA of the CDR3 is TGTGCCAGCAGCCAAGAGGATACAGGGGTCGCGAGGAGCTACACCTTC. Translating gives CASSQEDTGVARSYTF.

This clone was observed a single time. This rearrangement joins TRBV7-8 to TRBJ1-2; TRBD1 aligns across 10 bases. This CDR3 contains 13 residues. Germline CDR1 SGHVS, CDR2 FQNEAQ. V was pared by 5 bases and J by 6 bases, with 3 bases of the junction left unmatched. The CDR3: CASSLGTGDGYTF. The CDR3 DNA reads TGTGCCAGCAGCCTAGGGACAGGGGATGGCTACACCTTC.